Sequencing of this T cell receptor beta chain was carried out in a study of radiation and T cells in renal cell carcinoma. Study as a whole: Nephrectomy followed 15 Gy stereotactic body radiation by 4 weeks.

The CDR3 runs 14 residues. V lost 0 bases and J 7 bases, leaving 12 bases between the germline ends. The germline CDR1 and CDR2 sequences are LGHNA and YNFKEQ. TCRdb keeps only in-frame clones here, not all; method: immunoSEQ multiplex PCR. The sample records approximately 140,000 clones, about 88% being singletons. Time point meaning: baseline pretreatment blood. Regarding treatment: 15 Gy SBRT to primary tumor, nephrectomy 4 weeks later. The rearrangement links TRBV4-2 to TRBJ1-2, with a possible D match to TRBD1 (5 bases). This sequence was found in a woman between 65 and 79 years old with renal cell carcinoma. The sample in question was blood, obtained from a patient whose treatment included radiotherapy and nephrectomy. The CDR3 loop reads CASSQDSGAPGYTF. Written as DNA, the CDR3 is TGTGCCAGCAGCCAAGATAGTGGGGCCCCTGGCTACACCTTC.